A single TCR beta chain is shown here with its context. As yet, its antigen is unknown. Libraries were prepared by immunoSEQ multiplex PCR; TCRdb keeps only in-frame clonotypes and omits some of them. The table lists about 960,000 clones, approximately 80% of them singletons. The sample is drawn from a study of shared clonotypes between healthy human individuals. Overall study findings and caveats: Clonotype sharing levels among donors were expected to vary with sequencing depth.

Germline V gives CDR1 DFQATT, CDR2 SNEGSKA (reference sequence). CDR3 size: 11 residues. V gave up 4 bases and J gave up 6 bases, with 10 bases separating them. The clonotype was recovered from a man in his late teens or twenties in good health. The sample taken for sequencing was memory CD4+ T cells sorted from blood. The subset: CD45RA-negative fraction. V gene TRBV20-1 combines with J gene TRBJ2-7, with TRBD2 as a possible D gene (5 bases). The CDR3 DNA sequence: TGCAGTGCTACCACTAGATCCGAGCAGTACTTC. The encoded protein is CSATTRSEQYF.